The 14 T cell receptor beta chains below all came from one sample that was sequenced in a study of blood T cell repertoires in COVID-19. Method: immunoSEQ multiplex PCR; TCRdb's copy keeps in-frame clones and lacks some. The top ten hold roughly 2.5% of the sample, which has roughly 90,000 clones, approximately 88% seen once. Sequences were obtained from peripheral blood. All receptors derive from a man aged 50-60 years with COVID-19, enrolled during active disease.

The chain links TRBV9 to TRBJ1-1, with TRBD1 identical over 7 bases. Unmatched junction bases numbered 7, after V lost 4 bases and J lost 1 base. The CDR3 has 15 amino acids. Germline CDR1 is SGDLS and CDR2 is YYNGEE. As DNA, the CDR3 is TGTGCCAGCAGCTTTACAGGGGACCCGAACACTGAAGCTTTCTTT. This codes for CASSFTGDPNTEAFF.

The chain recombines TRBV11-3 with TRBJ2-5; maybe TRBD1 (6 bases). The CDR3 covers 13 residues. The V gene's germline CDR1 is SGHNT and CDR2 YENEEA. The ends were cut back, 5 bases at V and 9 bases at J, with 16 bases in the middle. The CDR3 coding sequence is TGTGCCAGCAGCAGAGACAGGAGTGGGCCCCAGTACTTC. It codes for CASSRDRSGPQYF.

This chain uses TRBV27 with TRBJ2-1; 8 bases match TRBD2. The CDR3 spans 16 residues. V gave up 7 bases and J gave up 3 bases; unmatched junction bases: 11. Per the germline V gene, CDR1 is MNHEY and CDR2 is SMNVEV (reference sequence). The CDR3 DNA reads as TGTGCCAGCAAAGTACCGGGCGGGGGGAACTACAATGAGCAGTTCTTC. It translates to CASKVPGGGNYNEQFF.

This chain connects TRBV3-1 (or the pseudogene TRBV3-2) to TRBJ2-1, with 11 bases matching TRBD2. The CDR3 contains 14 residues. The V and J ends lost 4 bases and 9 bases, in that order; junction bases with no gene match: 5. Germline CDR1 is LGHDT and CDR2 is YNNKEL (reference sequence). The CDR3 region has the DNA TGTGCCAGCAGCCTAGCGGGGGGGCCCCGTGAGCAGTTCTTC. It yields the protein CASSLAGGPREQFF.

This chain links TRBV19 with TRBJ1-5; D is possibly TRBD1 (6 bases). Germline V gives CDR1 LNHDA, CDR2 SQIVND (reference sequence). V lost 10 bases, J lost 6 bases, and 28 bases lay in between. The CDR3 consists of 17 residues. The CDR3 DNA sequence: TGTGCCACCACGTCGCAGGGCGGGTCACAAGGGGGTCAGCCCCAGCATTTT. As protein: CATTSQGGSQGGQPQHF.

CDR3 in amino acids: CASSVLGAGANVLTF. CDR3 coding DNA: TGTGCCAGCAGTGTTTTAGGGGCCGGGGCCAACGTCCTGACTTTC. The chain recombines TRBV25-1 with TRBJ2-6; D might be TRBD1 (5 bases). Trimming took 4 bases from V and 4 from J, leaving 11 bases between them. The CDR3 sequence is 15 residues long. Germline CDR1 and CDR2: MGHDK and SYGVNS.

The CDR3, as DNA: TGTGCCAGCAGCGACAAACGGACTTTGGGCCACGAGCAGTACTTC. Amino acid sequence: CASSDKRTLGHEQYF. This chain joins TRBV5-4 and TRBJ2-7; possibly TRBD2 for D (5 bases). CDR3 length: 15 residues. Germline V gene data show CDR1 as SGHNT and CDR2 as YYREEE (reference sequence). Trimming cost V 4 bases and J 5 bases, with 19 bases left between them.

The chain recombines TRBV6-5 with TRBJ1-2; D gene uncertain. Germline CDR1 reads MNHEY; CDR2 reads SVGAGI. Trimming took off 7 bases at V and 4 bases at J, with 13 bases between the two ends. This CDR3 comprises 13 residues. DNA for the CDR3: TGTGCCAGCACCGAGGCCGGAGGCTATGGCTACACCTTC. As protein: CASTEAGGYGYTF.

The CDR3 bases are TGTGCCAGTACCCCTCTGACAGGGGCGTTGTTGCGTGGCTACACCTTC. As protein: CASTPLTGALLRGYTF. The gene calls are TRBV19 and TRBJ1-2, with 8 bases fitting TRBD1. The CDR3 has 16 amino acids. CDR1 is LNHDA, CDR2 SQIVND, per germline (reference sequence). Germline trimming cut 7 bases from V and 7 bases from J; bases unmatched to any gene: 17.

The J gene is TRBJ1-2, the V gene TRBV2; TRBD1 aligns across 8 bases. The CDR3 spans 14 residues. J lost 7 bases, V lost 4 bases, and 8 bases had no gene match. The germline V gene has CDR1 SNHLY and CDR2 FYNNEI. The CDR3 DNA reads TGTGCCAGCAGTGCTCAGACAGGGGACGGTGGCTACACCTTC. Residues: CASSAQTGDGGYTF.

The genes are TRBV20-1 and TRBJ2-7; 7 bases match TRBD1. CDR1 is DFQATT and CDR2 is SNEGSKA in the germline V gene (reference sequence). The CDR3 length is 11 residues. The CDR3 spells CGTVISYEQYF. CDR3 DNA: TGCGGGACAGTAATCTCCTACGAGCAGTACTTC.

The chain carries TRBV5-1 and TRBJ1-5; TRBD1 might be the D (6 bases). The CDR3 totals 15 residues. The V and J ends lost 0 bases and 6 bases respectively, with 13 bases between them. Germline CDR1 is SGHRS and CDR2 is YFSETQ. The CDR3 region is CASSLEGRGGQPQHF. The CDR3 coding sequence is TGCGCCAGCAGCTTGGAGGGCAGGGGTGGTCAGCCCCAGCATTTT. The variable domain in full, with the rest retrieved from reference TRBV5-1 and TRBJ1-5, is KAGVTQTPRYLIKTRGQQVTLSCSPISGHRSVSWYQQTPGQGLQFLFEYFSETQRNKGNFPGRFSGRQFSNSRSEMNVSTLELGDSALYLCASSLEGRGGQPQHFGDGTRLSIL.

This clone was observed a single time. The chain uses TRBV27 and TRBJ1-5, with D unclear. CDR1 and CDR2 (germline): MNHEY, SMNVEV (reference sequence). V lost 3 bases and J lost 0, with 12 bases in between. The CDR3 has 16 residues. As DNA, the CDR3 is TGTGCCAGCAGTTTTTCCGGACTGAATAGCAATCAGCCCCAGCATTTT. Protein: CASSFSGLNSNQPQHF.

The V gene is TRBV18, the J gene TRBJ1-1; 9 positions match TRBD1. Trimming removed 3 bases from V and 6 bases from J; junction bases left unmatched: 5. CDR1 KGHSH and CDR2 LQKENI come from the germline V gene. This CDR3 region has 14 residues. DNA for the CDR3: TGTGCCAGCTCACCGGACAGGGGAACCGCTGAAGCTTTCTTT. This encodes CASSPDRGTAEAFF.